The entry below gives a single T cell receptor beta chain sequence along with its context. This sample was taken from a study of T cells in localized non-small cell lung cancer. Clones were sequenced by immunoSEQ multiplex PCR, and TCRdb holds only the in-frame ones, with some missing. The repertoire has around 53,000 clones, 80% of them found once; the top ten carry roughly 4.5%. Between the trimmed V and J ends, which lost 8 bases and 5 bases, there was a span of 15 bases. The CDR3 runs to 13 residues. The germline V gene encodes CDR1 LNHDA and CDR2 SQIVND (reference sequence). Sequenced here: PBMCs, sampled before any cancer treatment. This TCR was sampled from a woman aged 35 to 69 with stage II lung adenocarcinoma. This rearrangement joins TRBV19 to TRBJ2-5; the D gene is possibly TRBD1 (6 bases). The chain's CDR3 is CASQTGWEETQYF. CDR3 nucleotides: TGTGCCAGTCAAACAGGGTGGGAGGAGACCCAGTACTTC.